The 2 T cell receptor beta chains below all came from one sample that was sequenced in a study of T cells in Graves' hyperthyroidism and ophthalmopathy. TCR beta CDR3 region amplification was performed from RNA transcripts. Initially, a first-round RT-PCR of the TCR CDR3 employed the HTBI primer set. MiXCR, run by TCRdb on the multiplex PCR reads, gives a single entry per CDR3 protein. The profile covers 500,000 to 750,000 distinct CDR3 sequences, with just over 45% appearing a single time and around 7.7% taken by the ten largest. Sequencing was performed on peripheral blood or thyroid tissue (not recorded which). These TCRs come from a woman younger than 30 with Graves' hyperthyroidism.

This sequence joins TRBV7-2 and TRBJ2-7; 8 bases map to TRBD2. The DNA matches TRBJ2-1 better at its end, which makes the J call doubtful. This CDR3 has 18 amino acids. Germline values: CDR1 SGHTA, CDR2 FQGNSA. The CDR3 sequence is CASSLNAGGLKSYNEQFF. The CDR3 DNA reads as TGTGCCAGCAGCTTAAATGCGGGAGGCCTAAAATCCTACAATGAGCAGTTCTTC.

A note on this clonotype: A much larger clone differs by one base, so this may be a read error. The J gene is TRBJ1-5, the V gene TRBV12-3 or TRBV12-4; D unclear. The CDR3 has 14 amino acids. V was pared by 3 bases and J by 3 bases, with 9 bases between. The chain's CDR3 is CASSLPVYNQPQHF. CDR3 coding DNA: TGTGCCAGCAGTTTGCCAGTGTACAATCAGCCCCAGCATTTT.